These 17 T cell receptor beta chains originate from one sample sequenced in a study of T cells in Graves' hyperthyroidism and ophthalmopathy. Researchers amplified the TCR beta CDR3 regions from RNA transcripts. The HTBI primer set served for first-round RT-PCR of the TCR CDR3. TCRdb passed the multiplex PCR reads through MiXCR, listing each CDR3 protein once. The table records around 600,000 distinct CDR3 sequences, roughly 45% of them present only once. The material sequenced was peripheral blood or thyroid tissue (not recorded which). The receptor set was obtained from an adult man with Graves' disease, either hyperthyroidism or ophthalmopathy (not recorded which).

This clonotype was recorded a few times. CDR3 sequence (DNA): TGCAGTGCTAGAGATCCCGGAGAATATAGCAATCAGCCCCAGCATTTT. This codes for CSARDPGEYSNQPQHF. V usage is TRBV20-1 and J usage is TRBJ1-5; D is undetermined. The CDR3 runs to 16 residues. V was trimmed by 0 bases and J by 0 bases, leaving 12 bases between them. Germline CDR1 DFQATT, CDR2 SNEGSKA (reference sequence).

The count of this clonotype is one. The gene calls are TRBV30 and TRBJ1-1, with 7 nucleotides matching TRBD1. V trimming: 5 bases; J trimming: 4 bases; junction bases outside the gene matches: 4. CDR1 and CDR2 (germline): GTSNPN, SVGIG (reference sequence). The CDR3 contains 12 residues. The CDR3 nucleotides are TGTGCCTGGGCGACAGGGACCACTGAAGCTTTCTTT. Residues: CAWATGTTEAFF. The full variable domain, in which reference TRBV30 and TRBJ1-1 provide the parts outside the CDR3, is SQTIHQWPATLVQPVGSPLSLECTVEGTSNPNLYWYRQAAGRGLQLLFYSVGIGQISSEVPQNLSASRPQDRQFILSSKKLLLSDSGFYLCAWATGTTEAFFGQGTRLTVV.

The rearrangement joins TRBV7-8 to TRBJ1-5; the D gene is possibly TRBD1 (5 bases). Germline V gives CDR1 SGHVS, CDR2 FQNEAQ. V was cut by 0 bases and J by 14 bases, with 20 bases left in between. This CDR3 region has 15 residues. The CDR3 region is CASSLAASAGEYEHF. The CDR3 region has the DNA TGTGCCAGCAGCTTAGCGGCTAGCGCGGGGGAGTACGAGCATTTT. Supplemented by reference TRBV7-8 and TRBJ1-5, the full variable domain reads GAGVSQSPRYKVAKRGQDVALRCDPISGHVSLFWYQQALGQGPEFLTYFQNEAQLDKSGLPSDRFFAERPEGSVSTLKIQRTQQEDSAVYLCASSLAASAGEYEHFGDGTRLSIL.

In the case of this clonotype: One base away lies a much larger clone, so this may be a sequencing read error. The CDR3 nucleotides read TGTGCCGGCAGCTTAGTACTAGTGGAGACCCAGTACTTC. Encoded protein: CAGSLVLVETQYF. The chain joins TRBV7-6 to TRBJ2-5; D may be TRBD2 (5 bases). This CDR3 has 13 amino acids. From germline, CDR1 is SGHVS and CDR2 FNYEAQ.

Points on this clonotype: A much more abundant neighbour one base away suggests this may be a read error. V is TRBV2 and J is TRBJ1-5; D gene ambiguous. The CDR3 runs to 14 residues. Germline V gene sequence: CDR1 SNHLY, CDR2 FYNNEI. This CDR3 is CAGSDGGVNQPQHF. CDR3 DNA sequence: TGTGCCGGCAGTGATGGTGGGGTGAATCAGCCCCAGCATTTT.

The chain carries TRBV12-3 or TRBV12-4 and TRBJ2-5; TRBD2 matches at 11 bases. The J segment lost 5 bases and the V segment lost 6 bases, leaving 8 bases of the junction unmatched. The CDR3 has 15 residues. The DNA of the CDR3 is TGTGCCAGCAGGAGACTAGCGGGATTGGGGGAGACCCAGTACTTC. This encodes CASRRLAGLGETQYF.

The rearrangement uses TRBV29-1 and TRBJ1-4, with 9 positions matching TRBD1. Looked up from germline, CDR1 is SQVTM and CDR2 is ANQGSEA. This CDR3 has 15 residues. V shed 4 bases and J 2 bases; nucleotides not matched to a gene: 5. The DNA for the CDR3 is TGCAGCGTTGTCCAACAGGGGGCCACTAATGAAAAACTGTTTTTT. Protein product: CSVVQQGATNEKLFF.

In this sample, this clonotype turned up many times. The chain recombines TRBV15 with TRBJ1-5, with D unclear. Germline V CDR1 and CDR2: LNHNV, YYDKDF (reference sequence). The CDR3 contains 15 residues. V dropped 1 base and J dropped 0 bases, with 7 bases sitting between them. CDR3 sequence reads: CATSRGGNSNQPQHF. The CDR3 DNA reads as TGTGCCACCAGCAGAGGAGGTAATAGCAATCAGCCCCAGCATTTT.

J is TRBJ2-7 and V is TRBV5-1, with TRBD1 identical over 8 bases. The germline CDR1 and CDR2 sequences are SGHRS and YFSETQ. With V trimmed by 1 base and J by 7 bases, 7 bases remained unmatched. This CDR3 comprises 14 residues. The CDR3 here is CASSLRQGFYEQYF. The CDR3, as DNA: TGCGCCAGCAGCTTGAGACAGGGGTTCTATGAGCAGTACTTC.

The V and J genes are TRBV5-1 and TRBJ1-4; 9 nucleotides match TRBD1. CDR3 length: 14 amino acids. V lost 7 bases and J lost 8; bases outside the gene matches: 9. The germline CDR1 and CDR2 sequences are SGHRS and YFSETQ. CDR3 nucleotides: TGCGCCAGCCAGGACCCGGGACAGGGCGAAAAACTGTTTTTT. Translating it yields CASQDPGQGEKLFF.

This clonotype was seen once. A read error may account for a junction end that differs from germline. The rearrangement links TRBV4-1 to TRBJ1-3; D gene uncertain. Germline V gives CDR1 MGHRA, CDR2 YSYEKL. This CDR3 is built from 15 residues. The CDR3 reads CASLPPGRLGNTIYF. The CDR3 nucleotides are TGTGCCAGCTTACCCCCGGGAAGACTTGGAAACACCATATATTTT.

This clonotype came up many times. V gene TRBV6-5 combines with J gene TRBJ1-5; TRBD1 agrees at 8 bases. After removal of 6 bases from V and 2 bases from J, the junction contained 3 bases not matched to a gene. Germline V CDR1 and CDR2: MNHEY, SVGAGI. This CDR3 contains 14 residues. The CDR3 DNA sequence: TGTGCCAGCAGACCACAGGGGGGCAATCAGCCCCAGCATTTT. It specifies CASRPQGGNQPQHF.

This clonotype has a count of ten or more. The V gene is TRBV29-1, the J gene TRBJ2-7, with 7 bases identical to TRBD1. Germline V lookup: CDR1 SQVTM, CDR2 ANQGSEA. V gave up 4 bases and J gave up 2 bases; unmatched junction bases: 2. The CDR3 is made up of 12 amino acids. CDR3 sequence reads: CSVGDRAYEQYF. In DNA form, the CDR3 reads TGCAGCGTTGGAGACAGGGCCTACGAGCAGTACTTC.

This clonotype has more than one count but fewer than ten. The gene calls are TRBV5-8 and TRBJ1-2, with 10 bases fitting TRBD1. The CDR3 sequence is 15 residues long. Trimming removed 2 bases from V and 5 bases from J; junction bases left unmatched: 6. Germline loops: CDR1 SGHTS, CDR2 YDEGEE. The CDR3 sequence: CASSFMDRGFYGYTF. The CDR3 bases are TGTGCCAGCAGCTTTATGGACAGGGGGTTTTATGGCTACACCTTC.

In its sample, this clonotype was seen many times. An end of the junction does not agree with germline; a read error may underlie this. V and J are TRBV19 and TRBJ1-1; no reliable D call. CDR3 length: 13 amino acids. The germline gives CDR1 LNHDA, CDR2 SQIVND (reference sequence). The CDR3 spells CASSIAVNTEAFF. The CDR3 nucleotides read TGTGCCAGCAGTATCGCGGTGAACACTGAAGCTTTCTTT.

Concerning this clonotype itself: This may be a read error, as it is one base from a much larger clone. The chain uses TRBV29-1 and TRBJ2-5, with D tentatively TRBD2 (7 bases). This CDR3 contains 13 residues. Trimming stripped 3 bases from V and 3 bases from J, with 11 bases between. Germline CDR1 reads SQVTM; CDR2 reads ANQGSEA. The CDR3, as DNA: TGCAGCGTTGATGGGGGGGCCGAAGAGACCCAGTACTTC. Encoded protein: CSVDGGAEETQYF.

This clonotype was counted only a few times. The chain joins TRBV7-2 to TRBJ1-1; possibly TRBD1 for D (6 bases). Per the germline V gene, CDR1 is SGHTA and CDR2 is FQGNSA. The V gene lost 4 bases and the J gene lost 4 bases, with 10 bases spanning the gap. The CDR3 runs to 13 residues. CDR3 sequence: CASSSQGFTEAFF. The CDR3 DNA is TGTGCCAGCAGCTCTCAGGGGTTCACTGAAGCTTTCTTT.